This T cell receptor beta chain was identified in a study of metastatic and nonmetastatic thyroid tumors. Study information: Patients with malignant and benign thyroid disease provided blood and tumor or nodule tissue, whose repertoires were compared.

The CDR3 covers 19 residues. Germline CDR1 SGDLS, CDR2 YYNGEE. After removal of 0 bases from V and 3 bases from J, the junction contained 10 bases not matched to a gene. No treatment of any kind had been given to any patient before thyroid surgery. In the original analysis: The study built a papillary thyroid cancer distant-metastasis classifier from CDR3 differences across clinicopathological groups. TCRdb redid the clone calls on the PCR reads using MiXCR. What appears here as the V and J calls and clone size reflects TCRdb's work, not the paper's. Of more than 10,000 clones in the sample, over 20% were seen once. This clone has a count of ten or more. The antigen remains unidentified. Study-wide points: Patients with malignant thyroid tumors reportedly had significantly higher TCR beta diversity than those with benign nodules, in blood and tumor.

The clonotype originates from a female donor with papillary thyroid cancer or a benign thyroid nodule (not recorded which). Some clones in this sample may be carry-over from other donors' samples. The chain couples TRBV9 to TRBJ2-2; the match to TRBD1 covers 11 bases. The source material was adjacent normal tissue. The CDR3 bases are TGTGCCAGCAGCGTAGTCCCGGACAGGGGGCGAAGGGACACCGGGGAGCTGTTTTTT. This codes for CASSVVPDRGRRDTGELFF.